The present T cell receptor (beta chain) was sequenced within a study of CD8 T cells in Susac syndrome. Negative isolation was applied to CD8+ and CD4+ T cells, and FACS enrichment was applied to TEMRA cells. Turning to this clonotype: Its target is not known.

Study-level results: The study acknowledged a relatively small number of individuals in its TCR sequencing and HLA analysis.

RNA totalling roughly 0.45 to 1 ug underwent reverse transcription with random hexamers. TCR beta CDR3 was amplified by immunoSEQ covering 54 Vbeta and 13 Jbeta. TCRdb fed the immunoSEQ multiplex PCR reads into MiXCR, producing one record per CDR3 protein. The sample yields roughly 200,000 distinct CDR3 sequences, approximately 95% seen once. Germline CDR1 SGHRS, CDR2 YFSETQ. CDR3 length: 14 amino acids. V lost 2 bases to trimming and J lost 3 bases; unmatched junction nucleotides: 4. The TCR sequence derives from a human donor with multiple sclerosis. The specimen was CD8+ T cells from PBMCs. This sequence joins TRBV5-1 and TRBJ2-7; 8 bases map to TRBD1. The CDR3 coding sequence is TGCGCCAGCAGCTTCCGGACAGGGCACTACGAGCAGTACTTC. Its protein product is CASSFRTGHYEQYF.